This T cell receptor (beta chain) was observed in a study of long-term antiretroviral therapy in people with HIV. Study-level findings and limits: CDR3 lengths in HIV samples spanned a narrower range than controls.

As for this clone: Its antigen remains unidentified.

The CDR3 length is 15 residues. CDR1 is SGHNT, CDR2 YYREEE, per germline (reference sequence). V was pared by 3 bases and J by 4 bases, with 5 bases of the junction left unmatched. An immunoSEQ assay, version v3.0, was performed at survey level. Only in-frame clones appear in the TCRdb table, and some are missing; sequencing was by immunoSEQ multiplex PCR. The data show some 9,700 clones, roughly three quarters seen once. Every participant with HIV received treatment in the United States. The source is a man aged 35-49 years with HIV. The V call is TRBV5-4, the J call TRBJ1-2; 11 bases match TRBD1. Sequenced material: unsorted PBMCs, taken 1.8 years before starting antiretroviral therapy. Here the CDR3 reads CASSSGGTGGYGYTF. The CDR3 DNA reads as TGTGCCAGCAGCTCCGGAGGGACAGGGGGCTATGGCTACACCTTC.